The 21 T cell receptor beta chains presented below share a single source sample, sequenced in a study of blood T cell repertoires in COVID-19 (dated by TCRdb to 2019 to 2021). Library preparation used the immunoSEQ multiplex PCR assay. The clones in this table, taken by TCRdb from immuneACCESS, are in-frame only. Not every clone is retained; where verified, under half of the shortfall comes from an unresolved V gene, and the cause of the rest is unknown. Counted in this sample were some 180,000 clones; roughly 80% of them appeared once. The ten largest clones represent about 6.9% of the sample. Sequenced: peripheral blood. These receptors were collected from a man aged 55-75 years with acute or convalescent COVID-19.

The chain has TRBV10-2 and TRBJ2-3; TRBD2 matches 10 bases. The CDR3 runs to 15 residues. Germline CDR1 WSHSY, CDR2 SAAADI. After removal of 4 bases from V and 1 base from J, the junction contained 2 bases not matched to a gene. The CDR3, as DNA: TGCGCCAGCAGTGTGCTAGCGGGGGGCACAGATACGCAGTATTTT. This gives the protein CASSVLAGGTDTQYF.

The V and J genes are TRBV4-2 and TRBJ2-4; D might be TRBD2 (7 bases). In germline, CDR1 is LGHNA, CDR2 YNFKEQ. The germline V and J ends were trimmed by 1 base and 7 bases, with 17 bases remaining between them. The CDR3 contains 16 residues. The CDR3 bases are TGTGCCAGCAGCCAAGGGGCTCGGGGGGCCCAGAACATTCAGTACTTC. Its protein product is CASSQGARGAQNIQYF.

This clone was picked up a small number of times. The rearrangement joins TRBV2 to TRBJ1-5; D might be TRBD1 (6 bases). CDR1 SNHLY and CDR2 FYNNEI come from the germline V gene. V was cut by 4 bases and J by 2 bases, with 18 bases left in between. This CDR3 comprises 17 residues. The CDR3 DNA reads as TGTGCCAGCAGTGCAACCCCCCAGGGGTTGGGCAATCAGCCCCAGCATTTT. It yields the protein CASSATPQGLGNQPQHF.

V usage is TRBV29-1 and J usage is TRBJ1-2; 7 bases fit TRBD1. This CDR3 spans 14 amino acids. Germline loops: CDR1 SQVTM, CDR2 ANQGSEA. Trimming cost V 0 bases and J 3 bases; bases outside gene matches: 4. The CDR3, as DNA: TGCAGCGTTGAAGAATCACAGGGGTACTATGGCTACACCTTC. Translated, it gives CSVEESQGYYGYTF. Looking up the rest from reference TRBV29-1 and TRBJ1-2 gives the full variable domain: SAVISQKPSRDICQRGTSLTIQCQVDSQVTMMFWYRQQPGQSLTLIATANQGSEATYESGFVIDKFPISRPNLTFSTLTVSNMSPEDSSIYLCSVEESQGYYGYTFGSGTRLTVV.

In its sample, this clone was seen a few times. The V call is TRBV25-1, the J call TRBJ2-1; D perhaps matches TRBD2 (8 bases). The V end lost 8 bases, the J end lost 4 bases, and 15 bases lay between the germline ends. The CDR3 runs to 14 residues. Germline V lookup: CDR1 MGHDK, CDR2 SYGVNS. CDR3 coding DNA: TGTGCCAGCTTAGCGGGACAGAGTTACAATGAGCAGTTCTTC. Its protein product is CASLAGQSYNEQFF.

The chain carries TRBV6-1 and TRBJ2-7; 7 bases map to TRBD1. J was trimmed by 6 bases and V by 0 bases; bases with no gene match: 5. Per germline, CDR1 MNHNS and CDR2 SASEGT. The CDR3 length is 14 residues. The CDR3 bases are TGTGCCAGCAGTGAAGCACTAGACAGGGCCGAGCAGTACTTC. It yields the protein CASSEALDRAEQYF.

This clone was counted a few times. The rearrangement joins TRBV29-1 to TRBJ1-3; 7 positions match TRBD1. The CDR3 is made up of 12 amino acids. Trimming removed 8 bases from V and 7 bases from J; junction bases left unmatched: 8. In germline, CDR1 is SQVTM, CDR2 ANQGSEA. In DNA form, the CDR3 reads TGCAGCACAGAGACAGGGAGGAACACCATATATTTT. This encodes CSTETGRNTIYF. Supplemented by reference TRBV29-1 and TRBJ1-3, the full variable domain reads SAVISQKPSRDICQRGTSLTIQCQVDSQVTMMFWYRQQPGQSLTLIATANQGSEATYESGFVIDKFPISRPNLTFSTLTVSNMSPEDSSIYLCSTETGRNTIYFGEGSWLTVV.

This clone was seen only once. The CDR3 sequence: CASSVGGRQGSFPYEQYF. The CDR3 nucleotides read TGTGCCAGCAGCGTAGGGGGGAGGCAGGGCTCCTTTCCCTACGAGCAGTACTTC. The J gene is TRBJ2-7, the V gene TRBV9, with D possibly TRBD2 on 6 matching bases. Per germline, CDR1 SGDLS and CDR2 YYNGEE. V was pared by 0 bases and J by 2 bases, with 21 bases between. The CDR3 has 18 amino acids.

This chain joins TRBV25-1 and TRBJ1-6; 8 bases align to TRBD1. This CDR3 has 17 residues. The junction had 6 bases not matched to a gene; V was cut back by 4 bases and J by 1 base. The germline CDR1 and CDR2 sequences are MGHDK and SYGVNS. DNA for the CDR3: TGTGCCAGCAGTGCCTCGGACAGGGTGTCCTATAATTCACCCCTCCACTTT. Translation gives CASSASDRVSYNSPLHF.

This chain links TRBV6-5 with TRBJ2-1, with TRBD1 matching 11 bases. Germline CDR1 MNHEY, CDR2 SVGAGI. Trimming removed 6 bases from V and 6 bases from J; junction bases left unmatched: 7. The CDR3 loop spans 15 amino acids. In DNA form, the CDR3 reads TGTGCCAGCAGGCTCACCGGGACAGGGGGCAATGAGCAGTTCTTC. It is translated as CASRLTGTGGNEQFF.

The chain employs TRBV15 and TRBJ2-7, with D perhaps TRBD1 (5 bases). This CDR3 comprises 13 residues. Deletions cut 1 base from V and 3 bases from J, with 7 bases between. Germline CDR1 and CDR2: LNHNV and YYDKDF (reference sequence). The CDR3 coding sequence is TGTGCCACCAGCAGAGGGACACTCTACGAGCAGTACTTC. Amino acid sequence: CATSRGTLYEQYF.

The rearrangement links TRBV3-1 (or the pseudogene TRBV3-2) to TRBJ1-5, with no clear D. V lost 3 bases and J lost 2, with 11 bases in between. The CDR3 contains 15 residues. Germline V gene data show CDR1 as LGHDT and CDR2 as YNNKEL (reference sequence). CDR3 in amino acids: CASSQGGDGNQPQHF. The CDR3 DNA is TGTGCCAGCAGCCAGGGAGGAGACGGCAATCAGCCCCAGCATTTT.

The V call is TRBV30, the J call TRBJ1-5, with D possibly being TRBD1 (5 bases). Germline values: CDR1 GTSNPN, CDR2 SVGIG (reference sequence). The CDR3 runs to 14 residues. V was cut by 0 bases and J by 2 bases, with 8 bases left in between. As DNA, the CDR3 is TGTGCCTGGAGTGTGCCAGGGCGCAATCAGCCCCAGCATTTT. Translating gives CAWSVPGRNQPQHF.

The chain carries TRBV18 and TRBJ1-5; D perhaps matches TRBD1 (5 bases). Deletions cut 4 bases from V and 0 bases from J, with 16 bases between. The CDR3 covers 17 residues. Germline CDR1 is KGHSH and CDR2 is LQKENI. CDR3: CASSLLDSSYSNQPQHF. The CDR3 DNA reads TGTGCCAGCTCACTGCTCGACAGCTCTTATAGCAATCAGCCCCAGCATTTT.

The rearrangement joins TRBV27 to TRBJ1-6; no clear D gene. The CDR3 consists of 16 residues. Trimming cost V 3 bases and J 2 bases, with 11 bases left between them. Germline V gene data show CDR1 as MNHEY and CDR2 as SMNVEV (reference sequence). The CDR3 loop reads CASSFSGEPYNSPLHF. The CDR3 DNA follows: TGTGCCAGCAGTTTCTCCGGAGAGCCCTATAATTCACCCCTCCACTTT.

The V and J genes are TRBV11-1 and TRBJ1-1, with a tentative D call TRBD1 (5 bases). V lost 5 bases and J lost 10, with 14 bases in between. Looked up from germline, CDR1 is SGHAT and CDR2 is FQDESV (reference sequence). This CDR3 spans 12 amino acids. The CDR3 region is CASSGAALGAFF. The CDR3 DNA is TGTGCCAGCAGCGGGGCGGCTCTAGGAGCTTTCTTT.

This clone was found a few times. The gene calls are TRBV5-1 and TRBJ1-1; 10 nucleotides line up with TRBD1. Germline values: CDR1 SGHRS, CDR2 YFSETQ. V gave up 4 bases and J gave up 10 bases; unmatched junction bases: 7. CDR3 length equals 13 residues. This CDR3 reads CASSLGDRGRAFF. The CDR3 bases are TGCGCCAGCAGCCTGGGGGACAGGGGCAGAGCTTTCTTT.

This clone occurred a few times. The chain employs TRBV15 and TRBJ2-3; 12 nucleotides agree with TRBD2. With 3 bases clipped from V and 2 bases from J, the junction kept 6 bases outside the gene matches. Germline CDR1 LNHNV, CDR2 YYDKDF (reference sequence). The CDR3 spans 17 residues. The CDR3 nucleotides read TGTGCCACCAGCAGCCGACTAGCGGGGGCCTCCACAGATACGCAGTATTTT. Encoded protein: CATSSRLAGASTDTQYF.

The chain joins TRBV7-6 to TRBJ2-1; 14 bases map to TRBD2. From germline, CDR1 is SGHVS and CDR2 FNYEAQ. With V trimmed by 5 bases and J by 8 bases, 5 bases remained unmatched. The CDR3 covers 15 residues. The CDR3: CASSGLAGGADEQFF. The CDR3 DNA sequence: TGTGCCAGCAGCGGACTAGCGGGGGGAGCTGATGAGCAGTTCTTC. Filled out from reference TRBV7-6 and TRBJ2-1, the complete variable domain reads GAGVSQSPRYKVTKRGQDVALRCDPISGHVSLYWYRQALGQGPEFLTYFNYEAQQDKSGLPNDRFSAERPEGSISTLTIQRTEQRDSAMYRCASSGLAGGADEQFFGPGTRLTVL.

This clone has a single count. The rearrangement joins TRBV6-5 to TRBJ1-1, with D possibly being TRBD1 (6 bases). Germline CDR1 is MNHEY and CDR2 is SVGAGI. Deletions cut 10 bases from V and 5 bases from J, with 23 bases between. This CDR3 is built from 15 residues. CDR3 nucleotides: TGTGCCACAAAGGGGATACCAGGGGTGGGGACTGAAGCTTTCTTT. This encodes CATKGIPGVGTEAFF.

V is TRBV10-3 and J is TRBJ2-7, with 10 bases identical to TRBD2. CDR3 length equals 13 residues. V trimming: 10 bases; J trimming: 1 base; junction bases outside the gene matches: 4. Germline loops: CDR1 ENHRY, CDR2 SYGVKD. The CDR3, as DNA: TGTGCCACCGGACTAGCGGTATCCTACGAGCAGTACTTC. This encodes CATGLAVSYEQYF.